Listed here are 30 T cell receptor beta chains from one sample, sequenced in a study of T cell responses to AZD1222 COVID-19 vaccine. The table came from immunoSEQ multiplex PCR; TCRdb's copy has only in-frame clones and leaves some out. The repertoire includes about 200,000 clones, approximately 93% of them detected once, and 3% to 4% sits in the top ten. Sequenced material: peripheral blood, taken 28 days after the second AZD1222 dose. Receptors originate from an adult who received the AZD1222 COVID-19 vaccine.

The chain employs TRBV6-2 or TRBV6-3 and TRBJ2-2; no clear D gene. Germline CDR1 and CDR2: MNHEY and SVGEGT. Trimming removed 1 base at V and 1 base at J, with 19 bases between. There are 19 residues in the CDR3. CDR3 bases: TGTGCCAGCAGTTACTTCATGCCGGTGGGGTTATGGAACACCGGGGAGCTGTTTTTT. Residues: CASSYFMPVGLWNTGELFF.

The genes are TRBV28 and TRBJ1-5; D perhaps matches TRBD1 (6 bases). CDR1 and CDR2 (germline): MDHEN, SYDVKM. V gave up 6 bases and J gave up 4 bases, with 22 bases separating them. The CDR3 covers 17 residues. CDR3 amino acids: CASRRTGTLRLNQPQHF. The CDR3 bases are TGTGCCAGCAGAAGAACCGGGACACTGCGTCTTAATCAGCCCCAGCATTTT.

The V gene is TRBV5-1, the J gene TRBJ1-1; TRBD1 matches 9 bases. V lost 5 bases to trimming and J lost 2 bases; unmatched junction nucleotides: 7. The CDR3 is 15 residues long. Per germline, CDR1 SGHRS and CDR2 YFSETQ. CDR3 in DNA: TGCGCCAGCAGACTGCCGGGACAGGGAAACACTGAAGCTTTCTTT. It encodes CASRLPGQGNTEAFF.

This sequence joins TRBV27 and TRBJ2-1; the D gene could be TRBD1 or TRBD2 (5 bases each). CDR3 length: 12 residues. Germline V gives CDR1 MNHEY, CDR2 SMNVEV (reference sequence). The V end was cut by 5 bases, the J end by 9 bases, with 11 bases between. For the CDR3, the DNA is TGTGCCAGCAGTCCCGAGAGGGGTGAGCAGTTCTTC. It specifies CASSPERGEQFF.

The genes are TRBV9 and TRBJ2-1; D is perhaps TRBD2 (6 bases). Trimming took off 3 bases at V and 4 bases at J, with 14 bases between the two ends. The germline gives CDR1 SGDLS, CDR2 YYNGEE. The CDR3 runs 15 residues. The CDR3: CASSAPGSGYNEQFF. The DNA of the CDR3 is TGTGCCAGCAGCGCCCCGGGTAGCGGTTACAATGAGCAGTTCTTC.

This chain links TRBV7-2 with TRBJ2-3; the D is unclear. This CDR3 contains 15 residues. Germline V gives CDR1 SGHTA, CDR2 FQGNSA. V lost 3 bases, J lost 0 bases, and 10 bases lay in between. The CDR3 reads CASSLRGFSTDTQYF. The CDR3 bases are TGTGCCAGCAGCTTGAGAGGCTTTAGCACAGATACGCAGTATTTT.

This clone was seen once. The genes are TRBV11-3 and TRBJ1-1, with D tentatively TRBD1 (5 bases). Trimming took off 4 bases at V and 4 bases at J, with 16 bases between the two ends. The CDR3 extends over 15 amino acids. The germline V gene encodes CDR1 SGHNT and CDR2 YENEEA. In DNA, the CDR3 is TGTGCCAGCAGCTCTGGGGGGGTTCGGGGCACTGAAGCTTTCTTT. Protein sequence: CASSSGGVRGTEAFF. The full variable domain, in which reference TRBV11-3 and TRBJ1-1 provide the parts outside the CDR3, is EAGVVQSPRYKIIEKKQPVAFWCNPISGHNTLYWYLQNLGQGPELLIRYENEEAVDDSQLPKDRFSAERLKGVDSTLKIQPAELGDSAVYLCASSSGGVRGTEAFFGQGTRLTVV.

The chain uses TRBV12-3 or TRBV12-4 and TRBJ1-6; no definite D call. The CDR3 has 12 residues. The V and J ends lost 0 bases and 11 bases respectively, with 5 bases between them. CDR3 coding DNA: TGTGCCAGCAGTTTAGCAGGGACACCCCTCCACTTT. Translated: CASSLAGTPLHF.

This chain connects TRBV28 to TRBJ2-7; TRBD1 matches 9 bases. Germline assignment: CDR1 MDHEN and CDR2 SYDVKM. The CDR3 totals 16 residues. Trimming at V came to 4 bases and at J to 0 bases, leaving 7 bases not matched to a gene. CDR3 coding DNA: TGTGCCAGCAGTTATAACCGGGACAGGGTCTCCTACGAGCAGTACTTC. Amino acid sequence: CASSYNRDRVSYEQYF.

The chain joins TRBV15 to TRBJ2-7; TRBD1 agrees at 7 bases. CDR3 length equals 15 residues. The J segment lost 2 bases and the V segment lost 1 base, leaving 5 bases of the junction unmatched. Germline assignment: CDR1 LNHNV and CDR2 YYDKDF (reference sequence). The CDR3 spells CATSRGGQLPYEQYF. The CDR3 region has the DNA TGTGCCACCAGCAGAGGGGGACAGCTGCCCTACGAGCAGTACTTC.

The sample holds one count of this clone. This chain connects TRBV28 to TRBJ2-7; D is possibly TRBD1 (6 bases). The CDR3 loop spans 15 amino acids. The V gene's germline CDR1 is MDHEN and CDR2 SYDVKM. V gave up 3 bases and J gave up 0 bases, with 12 bases separating them. The CDR3 DNA follows: TGTGCCAGCAGTTTTAACAGGGCCTCCTCCTACGAGCAGTACTTC. It encodes CASSFNRASSYEQYF.

The gene calls are TRBV4-2 and TRBJ1-1; TRBD1 agrees at 10 bases. With 0 bases clipped from V and 0 bases from J, the junction kept 19 bases outside the gene matches. The CDR3 extends over 22 amino acids. The germline V gene encodes CDR1 LGHNA and CDR2 YNFKEQ. CDR3 DNA: TGTGCCAGCAGCCAAGAGGTCATGGGACAGGGGCGAAGGAGAGGGATGAACACTGAAGCTTTCTTT. Its translation is CASSQEVMGQGRRRGMNTEAFF.

V usage is TRBV2 and J usage is TRBJ2-1; 12 bases agree with TRBD1. Trimming took 7 bases from V and 6 from J; bases not matched to a gene: 4. The germline gives CDR1 SNHLY, CDR2 FYNNEI. The CDR3 length is 14 residues. The CDR3 sequence: CASTRDRGPNEQFF. The DNA of the CDR3 is TGTGCCAGCACTCGGGACAGGGGGCCCAATGAGCAGTTCTTC. The full variable domain, in which reference TRBV2 and TRBJ2-1 provide the parts outside the CDR3, is EPEVTQTPSHQVTQMGQEVILRCVPISNHLYFYWYRQILGQKVEFLVSFYNNEISEKSEIFDDQFSVERPDGSNFTLKIRSTKLEDSAMYFCASTRDRGPNEQFFGPGTRLTVL.

The chain employs TRBV28 and TRBJ1-2, with D perhaps matching TRBD1 (5 bases). V lost 5 bases to trimming and J lost 4 bases, with 17 bases between them. This CDR3 has 15 amino acids. Looked up from germline, CDR1 is MDHEN and CDR2 is SYDVKM. CDR3 sequence reads: CASSTPGGAVYGYTF. The DNA for the CDR3 is TGTGCCAGCAGTACACCTGGCGGGGCGGTCTATGGCTACACCTTC.

The chain has TRBV7-9 and TRBJ1-4; D unclear. Trimming stripped 1 base from V and 3 bases from J, with 6 bases between. This CDR3 has 14 residues. CDR1 SEHNR and CDR2 FQNEAQ come from the germline V gene (reference sequence). The CDR3 reads CASSLGPPNEKLFF. The DNA of the CDR3 is TGTGCCAGCAGCTTAGGGCCCCCTAATGAAAAACTGTTTTTT.

This chain links TRBV9 with TRBJ2-2; unclear D gene. Per germline, CDR1 SGDLS and CDR2 YYNGEE. The CDR3 spans 15 residues. The ends were cut back, 0 bases at V and 3 bases at J, with 9 bases in the middle. The CDR3 here is CASSVGQEHTGELFF. CDR3 bases: TGTGCCAGCAGCGTAGGCCAGGAGCACACCGGGGAGCTGTTTTTT.

V usage is TRBV11-2 and J usage is TRBJ2-7, with a possible D match to TRBD1 (5 bases). Germline CDR1 is SGHAT and CDR2 is FQNNGV. Trimming pared 4 bases from V and 2 bases from J, leaving 12 bases between. The CDR3 has 14 amino acids. The DNA of the CDR3 is TGTGCCAGCAGCTCTCAGGGTATCCCCTACGAGCAGTACTTC. This encodes CASSSQGIPYEQYF.

CDR3 protein: CASSPGGSKSPLHF. CDR3 in DNA: TGTGCCAGCAGTCCAGGGGGGTCCAAATCACCCCTCCACTTT. The chain uses TRBV6-5 and TRBJ1-6; 7 bases line up with TRBD1. The CDR3 is 14 residues long. V shed 5 bases, J shed 10 bases, and the junction held 8 bases outside the gene matches. CDR1 and CDR2 (germline): MNHEY, SVGAGI.

The chain uses TRBV19 and TRBJ2-3, with 8 bases identical to TRBD1. Unmatched junction bases numbered 1, after V lost 5 bases and J lost 0 bases. From germline, CDR1 is LNHDA and CDR2 SQIVND (reference sequence). This CDR3 region has 14 residues. CDR3 sequence reads: CASSRDRSTDTQYF. For the CDR3, the DNA is TGTGCCAGTAGTCGGGACAGGAGCACAGATACGCAGTATTTT. Filled out from reference TRBV19 and TRBJ2-3, the complete variable domain reads DGGITQSPKYLFRKEGQNVTLSCEQNLNHDAMYWYRQDPGQGLRLIYYSQIVNDFQKGDIAEGYSVSREKKESFPLTVTSAQKNPTAFYLCASSRDRSTDTQYFGPGTRLTVL.

This chain links TRBV3-1 (or the pseudogene TRBV3-2) with TRBJ1-2; D is uncertain. The CDR3 runs to 17 residues. From germline, CDR1 is LGHDT and CDR2 YNNKEL (reference sequence). With 5 bases removed from V and 3 bases from J, the gap between germline ends came to 22 bases. The CDR3 is CASSSTAGSSSDYGYTF. The CDR3, as DNA: TGTGCCAGCAGCTCAACCGCGGGGTCGTCCTCTGACTATGGCTACACCTTC.

The chain employs TRBV6-5 and TRBJ1-3, with 7 bases lining up with TRBD1. The CDR3 loop spans 14 amino acids. V shed 7 bases, J shed 2 bases, and the junction held 5 bases outside the gene matches. CDR1 and CDR2 from the germline V gene are MNHEY and SVGAGI. CDR3: CASKQGSTGNTIYF. The DNA for the CDR3 is TGTGCCAGCAAACAGGGGTCCACTGGAAACACCATATATTTT.

In its sample, this clone was seen once. The V gene is TRBV2, the J gene TRBJ1-5, with D possibly TRBD1 on 6 matching bases. Deletions cut 4 bases from V and 6 bases from J, with 10 bases between. The CDR3 runs 13 residues. Germline CDR1 and CDR2: SNHLY and FYNNEI. CDR3 sequence: CASSGQVFQPQHF. CDR3 DNA sequence: TGTGCCAGCAGTGGACAGGTCTTTCAGCCCCAGCATTTT.

The chain links TRBV11-2 to TRBJ1-6; no clear D gene. The CDR3 consists of 15 residues. V lost 6 bases and J 3 bases, leaving 12 bases between the germline ends. CDR1 is SGHAT, CDR2 FQNNGV, per germline. The CDR3 nucleotides read TGTGCCAGCAGGGTGAGATTTGACTATAATTCACCCCTCCACTTT. Its protein product is CASRVRFDYNSPLHF.

The gene calls are TRBV19 and TRBJ2-3; D not resolved. The CDR3 covers 12 residues. Trimming shortened V by 5 bases and J by 2 bases, and 5 bases separated the two germline ends. The germline V gene has CDR1 LNHDA and CDR2 SQIVND (reference sequence). The DNA for the CDR3 is TGTGCCAGTAGTCCCGACACAGATACGCAGTATTTT. This sequence encodes CASSPDTDTQYF.

This chain links TRBV24-1 with TRBJ1-2; tentatively, D is TRBD1 (6 bases). Germline CDR1 reads KGHDR; CDR2 reads SFDVKD. CDR3 size: 14 residues. V lost 3 bases and J lost 4, with 11 bases in between. CDR3 nucleotide sequence: TGTGCCACCAGTGATCCAGGGGTCGGCTATGGCTACACCTTC. Translation gives CATSDPGVGYGYTF.

The V gene is TRBV7-3, the J gene TRBJ2-5, with TRBD2 as a possible D gene (5 bases). This CDR3 contains 13 residues. Germline values: CDR1 SGHTA, CDR2 FQGTGA. Trimming shortened V by 3 bases and J by 1 base, and 6 bases separated the two germline ends. The CDR3 region has the DNA TGTGCCAGCAGCTTGAGGGTCCAAGAGACCCAGTACTTC. Translation gives CASSLRVQETQYF.

The chain recombines TRBV5-1 with TRBJ2-2; unclear D gene. The CDR3 loop spans 14 amino acids. Germline CDR1 SGHRS, CDR2 YFSETQ. Deletions cut 4 bases from V and 5 bases from J, with 12 bases between. Here the CDR3 reads CASSPDGTTGELFF. The CDR3 nucleotides are TGCGCCAGCAGCCCTGACGGAACGACCGGGGAGCTGTTTTTT.

This chain joins TRBV27 and TRBJ1-3, with D tentatively TRBD1 (5 bases). The ends were cut back, 5 bases at V and 0 bases at J, with 11 bases in the middle. Germline CDR1 is MNHEY and CDR2 is SMNVEV (reference sequence). The CDR3 consists of 15 residues. CDR3: CASSPFGGSGNTIYF. CDR3 DNA: TGTGCCAGCAGTCCCTTTGGGGGCTCTGGAAACACCATATATTTT.

This chain connects TRBV12-3 or TRBV12-4 to TRBJ2-2; D is perhaps TRBD1 or TRBD2 (5 bases each). The V end was cut by 3 bases, the J end by 9 bases, with 8 bases between. This CDR3 has 12 residues. CDR3 DNA: TGTGCCAGCAGTTTTGGGGGTCGGGAGCTGTTTTTT. Amino acid sequence: CASSFGGRELFF.

The genes are TRBV28 and TRBJ1-5; D not certain. This CDR3 has 14 residues. Deletions cut 6 bases from V and 1 base from J, with 10 bases between. CDR1 MDHEN and CDR2 SYDVKM come from the germline V gene. Here the CDR3 DNA reads TGTGCCAGCAGGGGGTTTAAGAGCAATCAGCCCCAGCATTTT. Residues: CASRGFKSNQPQHF. Full variable domain (remainder filled in from reference TRBV28 and TRBJ1-5): DVKVTQSSRYLVKRTGEKVFLECVQDMDHENMFWYRQDPGLGLRLIYFSYDVKMKEKGDIPEGYSVSREKKERFSLILESASTNQTSMYLCASRGFKSNQPQHFGDGTRLSIL.